A selection of T cell receptor beta chains follows, all from one sample in a study of blood T cell repertoires in COVID-19. Profiling relied on immunoSEQ multiplex PCR, and the TCRdb table lists in-frame clones only, not all of them. The table includes around 300,000 clones, 70% to 90% detected once. Sample: peripheral blood. The origin of the receptors is a woman between 70 and 85 years old with acute or convalescent COVID-19. Both conserved end residues are part of each CDR3. Each record gives: D gene, clone size, J gene, V gene, CDR3 protein, CDR3 DNA. D genes are given only for firm matches. Clone size is given for some rows only: seen once, a few or many times, or a class if the clone is expanded.

>TRBD1|NA|TRBJ1-1|TRBV7-2
CASSYLARGTEAFF
TGTGCCAGCAGCTATCTGGCCAGGGGGACTGAAGCTTTCTTT
>NA|NA|TRBJ1-5|TRBV20-1
CSASIGNGQPQHF
TGCAGTGCTAGTATCGGGAATGGACAGCCCCAGCATTTT
>TRBD1|NA|TRBJ2-1|TRBV28
CASSSSGQGEDNEQFF
TGTGCCAGCAGTTCCTCGGGACAGGGTGAGGACAATGAGCAGTTCTTC
>NA|NA|TRBJ1-5|TRBV10-2
CASTALNSNQPQHF
TGCGCCAGCACCGCCCTAAATAGCAATCAGCCCCAGCATTTT
>NA|NA|TRBJ1-1|TRBV6-1
CASSEALRGTEAFF
TGTGCCAGCAGTGAAGCTCTCAGGGGCACTGAAGCTTTCTTT
>TRBD1|NA|TRBJ2-3|TRBV4-1
CASSQGAGGATDTQYF
TGCGCCAGCAGCCAAGGGGCAGGGGGCGCAACAGATACGCAGTATTTT
>NA|NA|TRBJ2-3|TRBV19
CASSIRPGSTDTQYF
TGTGCCAGTAGTATTCGCCCCGGGAGCACAGATACGCAGTATTTT
>TRBD2|NA|TRBJ2-7|TRBV27
CASSLEGTSGGTYEQYF
TGTGCCAGCAGTTTAGAAGGGACTAGCGGGGGTACCTACGAGCAGTACTTC
>NA|once|TRBJ1-5|TRBV2
CASSEAGFQPQHF
TGTGCCAGCAGTGAGGCCGGGTTTCAGCCCCAGCATTTT
>NA|many|TRBJ1-5|TRBV15
CATSMGQIFQPQHF
TGTGCCACCAGCATGGGACAAATTTTTCAGCCCCAGCATTTT
>NA|few|TRBJ1-3|TRBV5-1
CASSLSYPSGNTIYF
TGCGCCAGCAGCTTGAGCTACCCCTCTGGAAACACCATATATTTT
>NA|few|TRBJ2-7|TRBV7-6
CASSVGRGTYEQYF
TGTGCCAGCAGCGTGGGACGGGGGACCTACGAGCAGTACTTC
>NA|NA|TRBJ1-4|TRBV2
CASEAGRTNEKLFF
TGTGCCAGCGAGGCAGGGCGAACTAATGAAAAACTGTTTTTT